This T cell receptor beta chain was identified during a study of cytomegalovirus exposure and HLA in healthy donors. Findings and caveats of the study: Equally common other TCR beta chains were less clonally expanded than HLA-associated ones, a later analysis found. Within the data, a cluster of highly shared sequence variants was likely a sequencing artifact. In an earlier analysis, productive rearrangement rates for most beta V segments clustered near 87% or 30%. Rates of TCR association differed by HLA locus in a later analysis, with DRB1 highest and HLA-C lowest.

In the PCR, 60 Vbeta and 13 Jbeta primers were used. Repertoires were generated with immunoSEQ multiplex PCR, while TCRdb's copy carries only in-frame clones and drops some. Among around 200,000 clones listed, approximately 82% were seen once. Of note for this clone: Its antigen is not identified.

With 0 bases removed from V and 3 bases from J, the gap between germline ends came to 13 bases. Germline loops: CDR1 SGDLS, CDR2 YYNGEE. There are 15 residues in the CDR3. This chain joins TRBV9 and TRBJ2-7; D call uncertain. Sequences were obtained from PBMCs. The receptor was isolated from a girl aged 2 to 9 in good health and CMV-seropositive. This CDR3 is CASSVVLAPLYEQYF. The DNA for the CDR3 is TGTGCCAGCAGCGTAGTCCTGGCCCCCCTCTACGAGCAGTACTTC. Using reference TRBV9 and TRBJ2-7 for the parts outside the CDR3, the full variable domain is DSGVTQTPKHLITATGQRVTLRCSPRSGDLSVYWYQQSLDQGLQFLIQYYNGEERAKGNILERFSAQQFPDLHSELNLSSLELGDSALYFCASSVVLAPLYEQYFGPGTRLTVT.